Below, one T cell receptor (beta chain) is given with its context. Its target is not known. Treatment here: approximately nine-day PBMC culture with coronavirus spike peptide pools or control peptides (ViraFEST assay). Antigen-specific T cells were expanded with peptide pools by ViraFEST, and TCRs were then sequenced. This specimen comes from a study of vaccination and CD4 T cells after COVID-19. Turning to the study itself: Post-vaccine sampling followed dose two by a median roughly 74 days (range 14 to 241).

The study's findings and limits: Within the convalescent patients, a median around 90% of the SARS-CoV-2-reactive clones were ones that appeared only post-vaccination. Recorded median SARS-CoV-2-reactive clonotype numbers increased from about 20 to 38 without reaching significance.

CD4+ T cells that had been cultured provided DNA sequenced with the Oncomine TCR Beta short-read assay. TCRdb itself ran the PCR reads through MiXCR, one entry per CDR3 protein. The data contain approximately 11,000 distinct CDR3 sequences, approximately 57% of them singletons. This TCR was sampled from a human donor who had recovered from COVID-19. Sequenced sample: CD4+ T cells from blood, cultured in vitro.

CDR3 DNA sequence: TGCAGTGCGAGGACAGGGGTATCAGATACGCAGTATTTT. Protein sequence: CSARTGVSDTQYF. The V call is TRBV20-1, the J call TRBJ2-3; 9 bases line up with TRBD1. Germline CDR1 reads DFQATT; CDR2 reads SNEGSKA (reference sequence). The CDR3 length is 13 residues. Germline trimming cut 6 bases from V and 4 bases from J; bases unmatched to any gene: 5.